One and the same sample provided the 17 T cell receptor beta chains below, sequenced in a study of blood T cell repertoires in COVID-19. Measured with immunoSEQ multiplex PCR; TCRdb has only the in-frame clones, and not every one. The table shows under 350,000 clones, with roughly nine tenths occurring only once. The sample consisted of PBMCs or T cells enriched from blood (not recorded which). These receptors originate from a woman aged 40 to 49 who had recovered from COVID-19.

The chain recombines TRBV2 with TRBJ2-7, with 7 bases identical to TRBD1. Germline V lookup: CDR1 SNHLY, CDR2 FYNNEI. This CDR3 has 13 amino acids. J lost 0 bases, V lost 11 bases, and 7 bases had no gene match. CDR3 nucleotides: TGTGCCTCTGGCACAGGGGACTCCTACGAGCAGTACTTC. Protein product: CASGTGDSYEQYF.

The chain combines TRBV18 with TRBJ1-1; 7 bases agree with TRBD1. The J segment lost 1 base and the V segment lost 1 base, leaving 3 bases of the junction unmatched. Germline V gene sequence: CDR1 KGHSH, CDR2 LQKENI. This CDR3 has 15 residues. CDR3 sequence (DNA): TGTGCCAGCTCACCACAGGGGGCGCAGAACACTGAAGCTTTCTTT. Its translation: CASSPQGAQNTEAFF. Supplemented by reference TRBV18 and TRBJ1-1, the full variable domain reads NAGVMQNPRHLVRRRGQEARLRCSPMKGHSHVYWYRQLPEEGLKFMVYLQKENIIDESGMPKERFSAEFPKEGPSILRIQQVVRGDSAAYFCASSPQGAQNTEAFFGQGTRLTVV.

This chain connects TRBV6-2 or TRBV6-3 to TRBJ2-7; 10 bases are a match to TRBD1. The junction had 15 bases not matched to a gene; V was cut back by 5 bases and J by 11 bases. The CDR3 spans 15 residues. From germline, CDR1 is MNHEY and CDR2 SVGEGT. CDR3 amino acids: CASSPRDRGGLTEYF. CDR3 sequence (DNA): TGTGCCAGCAGTCCCCGGGACAGGGGAGGACTGACTGAGTACTTC.

J is TRBJ1-2 and V is TRBV6-5; 7 nucleotides match TRBD1. With V trimmed by 0 bases and J by 5 bases, 3 bases remained unmatched. Germline loops: CDR1 MNHEY, CDR2 SVGAGI. The CDR3 sequence is 14 residues long. CDR3 protein: CASSYSEGAYGYTF. The DNA of the CDR3 is TGTGCCAGCAGTTACTCGGAGGGGGCGTATGGCTACACCTTC.

The chain has TRBV5-1 and TRBJ1-2; D remains unclear. Germline V CDR1 and CDR2: SGHRS, YFSETQ. Trimming pared 0 bases from V and 8 bases from J, leaving 11 bases between. The CDR3 is 13 amino acids. The CDR3 DNA follows: TGCGCCAGCAGCTTGGATGTGGGAGACGGCTACACCTTC. Encoded protein: CASSLDVGDGYTF.

The V call is TRBV24-1, the J call TRBJ2-5; 12 bases align to TRBD1. Germline CDR1 and CDR2: KGHDR and SFDVKD. There are 17 residues in the CDR3. Trimming took 7 bases from V and 4 from J; bases not matched to a gene: 12. CDR3 in DNA: TGTGCCACCAGACTCCTCGGGACAGGGGGCGGCGGAGAGACCCAGTACTTC. Its translation is CATRLLGTGGGGETQYF.

The rearrangement links TRBV7-9 to TRBJ1-3; D might be TRBD1 (5 bases). Trimming left V 3 bases short and J 5 bases short, with 11 bases between. The CDR3 is 14 amino acids. The germline CDR1 and CDR2 sequences are SEHNR and FQNEAQ (reference sequence). CDR3 loop: CASSFAGGRNTIYF. The DNA of the CDR3 is TGTGCCAGCAGCTTTGCCGGGGGTAGAAACACCATATATTTT.

The chain has TRBV5-4 and TRBJ2-1, with TRBD2 identical over 7 bases. Germline V gene data show CDR1 as SGHNT and CDR2 as YYREEE (reference sequence). V gave up 6 bases and J gave up 3 bases; unmatched junction bases: 9. The CDR3 has 15 amino acids. The CDR3 is CASTRGAGIYNEQFF. The CDR3 region has the DNA TGTGCCAGCACAAGAGGAGCGGGGATCTACAATGAGCAGTTCTTC.

The rearrangement links TRBV5-8 to TRBJ1-1; D not resolved. The CDR3 contains 14 residues. V was trimmed by 4 bases and J by 0 bases, leaving 10 bases between them. CDR1 and CDR2 (germline): SGHTS, YDEGEE. CDR3 protein: CASSPSVMNTEAFF. For the CDR3, the DNA is TGTGCCAGCAGCCCGTCTGTTATGAACACTGAAGCTTTCTTT.

This clone was picked up one time. The V and J genes are TRBV2 and TRBJ2-5; a weak D match, TRBD1 (6 bases). The length of the CDR3 is 13 residues. V dropped 4 bases and J dropped 1 base, with 7 bases sitting between them. Germline V gene lookup returns CDR1 SNHLY and CDR2 FYNNEI. The CDR3 nucleotides are TGTGCCAGCAGTGGGACAGCCCAAGAGACCCAGTACTTC. Its translation: CASSGTAQETQYF.

The J gene is TRBJ1-2, the V gene TRBV5-1, with a tentative D call TRBD1 (5 bases). V lost 3 bases and J lost 6, with 21 bases in between. The germline V gene has CDR1 SGHRS and CDR2 YFSETQ. The CDR3 is 16 amino acids. CDR3 sequence: CASSSPGFRGVNGYTF. The CDR3 DNA follows: TGCGCCAGCAGCTCGCCCGGTTTTAGGGGTGTGAATGGCTACACCTTC. Full variable domain (missing parts from reference TRBV5-1 and TRBJ1-2): KAGVTQTPRYLIKTRGQQVTLSCSPISGHRSVSWYQQTPGQGLQFLFEYFSETQRNKGNFPGRFSGRQFSNSRSEMNVSTLELGDSALYLCASSSPGFRGVNGYTFGSGTRLTVV.

V is TRBV3-1 (or the pseudogene TRBV3-2) and J is TRBJ2-5, with 9 bases lining up with TRBD2. CDR3 size: 14 residues. Looked up from germline, CDR1 is LGHDT and CDR2 is YNNKEL (reference sequence). V gave up 4 bases and J gave up 5 bases; unmatched junction bases: 5. The DNA for the CDR3 is TGTGCCAGCAGCCGGACTAGCGAGGGGGAGACCCAGTACTTC. Its translation is CASSRTSEGETQYF.

The V and J genes are TRBV12-3 or TRBV12-4 and TRBJ1-6; 7 bases are a match to TRBD1. The CDR3 sequence is 13 residues long. Losses at the gene ends were 10 bases for V and 5 bases for J; bases not matched to a gene: 5. The CDR3 spells CATRGQDNSPLHF. The CDR3 region has the DNA TGTGCCACTAGGGGGCAGGATAATTCACCCCTCCACTTT.

This clone came up once. V is TRBV4-2 and J is TRBJ2-5; 9 bases are shared with TRBD2. Per germline, CDR1 LGHNA and CDR2 YNFKEQ. Trimming cost V 5 bases and J 4 bases; bases outside gene matches: 8. This CDR3 spans 15 amino acids. The CDR3 spells CASSAAAGGRETQYF. In DNA form, the CDR3 reads TGTGCCAGCAGCGCGGCAGCGGGGGGACGAGAGACCCAGTACTTC.

The CDR3: CASSHSLPGQVNYGYTF. The CDR3 DNA follows: TGCGCCAGCAGCCATAGCCTACCGGGACAGGTAAACTATGGCTACACCTTC. This chain joins TRBV4-3 and TRBJ1-2; 8 bases map to TRBD1. Looked up from germline, CDR1 is LGHNA and CDR2 is YSLEER. The CDR3 extends over 17 amino acids. Trimming at V came to 3 bases and at J to 2 bases, leaving 11 bases not matched to a gene.

CDR3 sequence: CASSSVGQGNGYTF. In DNA, the CDR3 is TGTGCCAGCAGTTCCGTCGGACAGGGAAATGGCTACACCTTC. The rearrangement joins TRBV2 to TRBJ1-2; 8 bases fit TRBD1. CDR3 length: 14 amino acids. With 5 bases clipped from V and 6 bases from J, the junction kept 8 bases outside the gene matches. CDR1 SNHLY and CDR2 FYNNEI come from the germline V gene.

This clone was seen only a few times. CDR3 bases: TGTGCCATCAGTGAAGGCAGGGGGCAAGAGACCCAGTACTTC. This translates into CAISEGRGQETQYF. The chain uses TRBV10-3 and TRBJ2-5; TRBD1 agrees at 7 bases. The CDR3 has 14 residues. Looked up from germline, CDR1 is ENHRY and CDR2 is SYGVKD. V lost 3 bases and J lost 2; bases outside the gene matches: 3.